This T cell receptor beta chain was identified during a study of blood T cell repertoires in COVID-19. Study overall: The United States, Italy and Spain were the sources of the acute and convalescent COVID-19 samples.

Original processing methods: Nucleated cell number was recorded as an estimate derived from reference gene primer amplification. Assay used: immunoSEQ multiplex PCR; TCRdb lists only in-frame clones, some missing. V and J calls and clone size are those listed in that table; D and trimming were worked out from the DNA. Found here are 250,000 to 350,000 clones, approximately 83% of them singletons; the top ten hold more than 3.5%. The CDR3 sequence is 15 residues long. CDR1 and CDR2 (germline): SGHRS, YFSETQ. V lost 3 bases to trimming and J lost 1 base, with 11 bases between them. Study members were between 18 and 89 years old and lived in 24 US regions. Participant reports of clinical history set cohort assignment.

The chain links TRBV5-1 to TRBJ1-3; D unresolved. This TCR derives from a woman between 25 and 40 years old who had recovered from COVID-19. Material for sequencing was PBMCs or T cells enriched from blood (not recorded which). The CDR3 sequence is CASSYGSSSGNTIYF. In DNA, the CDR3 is TGCGCCAGCAGCTACGGTAGCTCATCTGGAAACACCATATATTTT.